The 21 T cell receptor beta chains reported below all come from one sample, sequenced in a study of blood T cells in healthy people across ages. Then a second PCR, running about 7 to 11 cycles, was carried out with a sample-barcoded 5' primer and a J-beta primer mix. In TCRdb, the 5' RACE reads were re-called with MiXCR into one record per CDR3 protein. This table has approximately 800,000 distinct CDR3 sequences, approximately 35% appearing once. The source material was blood. Every receptor here comes from a man younger than 35 in good health.

The V and J genes are TRBV12-3 or TRBV12-4 and TRBJ1-2; D call uncertain. Trimming pared 2 bases from V and 8 bases from J, leaving 9 bases between. This CDR3 has 12 amino acids. As DNA, the CDR3 is TGTGCCAGCAGTTTAACGTCGGAGGGCTACACCTTC. Its translation is CASSLTSEGYTF.

V is TRBV12-3 or TRBV12-4 and J is TRBJ2-5; 7 bases line up with TRBD1. The DNA end is more similar to TRBJ2-7, so the J call may be wrong. This CDR3 is built from 15 residues. The CDR3 region is CASSWETGRSYEQYF. CDR3 coding DNA: TGTGCCAGCAGTTGGGAGACAGGGCGATCCTACGAGCAGTACTTC.

This clonotype was observed a handful of times. V and J are TRBV20-1 and TRBJ2-4; D gene ambiguous. The germline V and J ends were trimmed by 4 bases and 1 base, with 14 bases remaining between them. Germline loops: CDR1 DFQATT, CDR2 SNEGSKA (reference sequence). CDR3 length: 15 residues. The CDR3 sequence is CSANDPVEAKNIQYF. CDR3 DNA sequence: TGCAGTGCTAATGATCCAGTGGAGGCCAAAAACATTCAGTACTTC.

The genes are TRBV5-1 and TRBJ2-7; D possibly uses TRBD1 or TRBD2 (5 bases each). Trimming shortened V by 4 bases and J by 1 base, and 15 bases separated the two germline ends. The germline V gene encodes CDR1 SGHRS and CDR2 YFSETQ. The CDR3 extends over 15 amino acids. The DNA for the CDR3 is TGCGCCAGCAGCCCCTCTTGGGACGGATCCTACGAGCAGTACTTC. This gives the protein CASSPSWDGSYEQYF.

This chain joins TRBV4-1 and TRBJ2-7; D remains ambiguous. Germline CDR1 reads MGHRA; CDR2 reads YSYEKL. The CDR3 loop spans 16 amino acids. Trimming left V 0 bases short and J 5 bases short, with 17 bases between. In DNA, the CDR3 is TGCGCCAGCAGCCAAGATCCTTACTCTCGGGTGGACGAGCAGTACTTC. This codes for CASSQDPYSRVDEQYF.

The sample holds a few counts of this clonotype. V and J are TRBV2 and TRBJ1-2; no definite D call. This CDR3 spans 15 amino acids. Looked up from germline, CDR1 is SNHLY and CDR2 is FYNNEI. V was trimmed by 0 bases and J by 1 base, leaving 9 bases between them. CDR3 coding DNA: TGTGCCAGCAGTGAAGCGGGTCGCGTTAACTATGGCTACACCTTC. Amino acids: CASSEAGRVNYGYTF.

This clonotype was seen more than once but under ten times. The chain joins TRBV20-1 to TRBJ1-4; the match to TRBD1 covers 7 bases. Germline V gene sequence: CDR1 DFQATT, CDR2 SNEGSKA (reference sequence). This CDR3 contains 15 residues. Germline trimming cut 0 bases from V and 3 bases from J; bases unmatched to any gene: 4. This chain's CDR3 is CSARDLGQPNEKLFF. The CDR3 DNA sequence: TGCAGTGCTAGAGACCTGGGACAGCCTAATGAAAAACTGTTTTTT.

This chain uses TRBV7-6 with TRBJ1-3; 8 bases map to TRBD1. Germline assignment: CDR1 SGHVS and CDR2 FNYEAQ. V shed 2 bases and J 0 bases; nucleotides not matched to a gene: 3. CDR3 length: 16 amino acids. The CDR3: CASSLRDRHSGNTIYF. As DNA, the CDR3 is TGTGCCAGCAGCTTAAGGGACAGGCACTCTGGAAACACCATATATTTT.

In this sample, this clonotype turned up a few times. This chain joins TRBV27 and TRBJ2-1; 10 positions match TRBD2. The CDR3 is 17 amino acids. Germline trimming cut 5 bases from V and 0 bases from J; bases unmatched to any gene: 7. The germline CDR1 and CDR2 sequences are MNHEY and SMNVEV (reference sequence). CDR3 amino acids: CASSPLLAGDSYNEQFF. The CDR3 DNA sequence: TGTGCCAGCAGTCCCCTGCTAGCGGGGGACTCCTACAATGAGCAGTTCTTC.

The V gene is TRBV5-6, the J gene TRBJ2-5; the match to TRBD2 covers 7 bases. The J call may be faulty, since TRBJ2-7 better matches the DNA end. The CDR3 is 15 residues long. Germline values: CDR1 SGHDT, CDR2 YYEEEE. This CDR3 is CASSPGLVEHYEQYF. The CDR3 bases are TGTGCCAGCAGCCCCGGACTAGTGGAACACTACGAGCAGTACTTC.

The V call is TRBV7-2, the J call TRBJ1-2; D is ambiguous. Germline loops: CDR1 SGHTA, CDR2 FQGNSA. The CDR3 contains 14 residues. The V gene lost 4 bases and the J gene lost 0 bases, with 9 bases spanning the gap. CDR3: CASSSEGPNYGYTF. DNA for the CDR3: TGTGCCAGCAGCTCGGAAGGCCCTAACTATGGCTACACCTTC.

V is TRBV10-3 and J is TRBJ1-4; D is unclear. Germline V lookup: CDR1 ENHRY, CDR2 SYGVKD. The CDR3 consists of 12 residues. V lost 4 bases to trimming and J lost 3 bases, with 3 bases between them. For the CDR3, the DNA is TGTGCCATCAGTGGTCCTAATGAAAAACTGTTTTTT. Translation: CAISGPNEKLFF.

About this clonotype: A clone one base away is much larger, so this may be a read error. The chain carries TRBV12-3 or TRBV12-4 and TRBJ2-7; D is unclear. V lost 7 bases and J lost 7, with 14 bases in between. This CDR3 is 12 amino acids long. The CDR3 DNA follows: TGTGCCAGCACCACTCCGCCCAATGAGCAGTACTTC. Protein: CASTTPPNEQYF.

V is TRBV27 and J is TRBJ2-7; TRBD1 matches 9 bases. The CDR3 has 14 residues. With 3 bases clipped from V and 4 bases from J, the junction kept 4 bases outside the gene matches. Germline lookup yields CDR1 MNHEY and CDR2 SMNVEV (reference sequence). The CDR3 region is CASSFGTGPYEQYF. CDR3 in DNA: TGTGCCAGCAGTTTCGGGACAGGGCCTTACGAGCAGTACTTC.

This clonotype was detected ten times or more. The chain couples TRBV10-3 to TRBJ1-2; no reliable D call. The CDR3 runs to 16 residues. V was shortened by 3 bases and J by 0 bases, with 14 bases between the two germline ends. Germline CDR1 and CDR2: ENHRY and SYGVKD. CDR3 protein: CAISESIGPTNYGYTF. DNA for the CDR3: TGTGCCATCAGTGAATCTATCGGACCGACTAACTATGGCTACACCTTC.

In the case of this clonotype: A much more abundant neighbour one base away suggests this may be a read error. This CDR3 reads CASSKVGGRRNEQYF. Here the CDR3 DNA reads TGTGCCAGCAGCAAAGTGGGGGGGCGAAGGAATGAGCAGTACTTC. V usage is TRBV21-1 and J usage is TRBJ2-7; the table gives TRBD1 as D, unverified against the DNA. TRBV21-1 is a pseudogene locus. This CDR3 has 15 amino acids.

The table lists this clonotype with a few counts. V usage is TRBV7-9 and J usage is TRBJ1-4; unclear D gene. The CDR3 has 15 amino acids. From germline, CDR1 is SEHNR and CDR2 FQNEAQ (reference sequence). Trimming cost V 1 base and J 5 bases, with 11 bases left between them. The CDR3 nucleotides read TGTGCCAGCAGCTTAGATGGTCCCAGCAATGAAAAACTGTTTTTT. This translates into CASSLDGPSNEKLFF.

This clonotype was counted between two and nine times. The chain employs TRBV4-3 and TRBJ1-1; D is undetermined. The CDR3 spans 15 residues. The germline CDR1 and CDR2 sequences are LGHNA and YSLEER. Trimming took 4 bases from V and 5 from J, leaving 17 bases between them. CDR3 coding DNA: TGCGCCAGCAGCCTTACGGACGGCTCAAGGACTGAAGCTTTCTTT. It codes for CASSLTDGSRTEAFF.

This clonotype was seen at least ten times. The chain couples TRBV12-3 or TRBV12-4 to TRBJ2-1; TRBD2 aligns across 8 bases. V lost 5 bases, J lost 0 bases, and 9 bases stayed unmatched. The CDR3 runs 17 residues. The CDR3 sequence is CASSLATSASSYNEQFF. In DNA, the CDR3 is TGTGCCAGCAGTCTCGCGACTAGCGCCAGCTCCTACAATGAGCAGTTCTTC.

The V and J genes are TRBV12-3 or TRBV12-4 and TRBJ2-1, with D uncertain. The assigned J gene may be wrong: the sequence end matches TRBJ2-7 better. The CDR3 is made up of 15 amino acids. This CDR3 reads CASSFLGSSYNEQYF. CDR3 DNA: TGTGCCAGCAGTTTCCTAGGTAGCTCCTACAATGAGCAGTACTTC.

The chain uses TRBV7-2 and TRBJ2-7, with D possibly matching TRBD2 (5 bases). Germline V gives CDR1 SGHTA, CDR2 FQGNSA. Trimming cost V 3 bases and J 7 bases, with 16 bases left between them. CDR3 length: 14 residues. The CDR3 DNA is TGTGCCAGCAGCTTCAGCGGACCGCTGAGTGAGCAGTACTTC. Translated: CASSFSGPLSEQYF.